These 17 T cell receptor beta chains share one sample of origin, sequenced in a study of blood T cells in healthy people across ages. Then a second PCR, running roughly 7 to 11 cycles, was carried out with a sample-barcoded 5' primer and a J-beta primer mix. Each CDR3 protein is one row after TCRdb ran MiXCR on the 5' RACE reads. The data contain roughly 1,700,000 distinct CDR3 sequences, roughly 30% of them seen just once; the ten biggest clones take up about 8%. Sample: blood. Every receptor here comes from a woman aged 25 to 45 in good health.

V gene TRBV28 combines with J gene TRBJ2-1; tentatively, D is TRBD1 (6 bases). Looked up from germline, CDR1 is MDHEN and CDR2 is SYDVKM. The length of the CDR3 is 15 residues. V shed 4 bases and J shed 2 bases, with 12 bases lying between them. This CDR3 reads CASSYTGQTYNEQFF. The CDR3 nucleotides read TGTGCCAGCAGTTACACAGGGCAAACCTACAATGAGCAGTTCTTC.

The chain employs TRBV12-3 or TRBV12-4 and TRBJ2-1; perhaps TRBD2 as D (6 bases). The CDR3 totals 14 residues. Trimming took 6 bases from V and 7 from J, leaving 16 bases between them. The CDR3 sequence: CASSGWGVRNEQFF. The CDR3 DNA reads TGTGCCAGCAGCGGATGGGGGGTCAGGAATGAGCAGTTCTTC.

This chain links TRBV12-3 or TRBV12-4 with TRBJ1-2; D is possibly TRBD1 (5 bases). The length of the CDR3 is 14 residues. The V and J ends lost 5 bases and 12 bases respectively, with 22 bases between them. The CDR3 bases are TGTGCCAGCAGTGACAACCCGGGACGGCTCTTGGACACCTTC. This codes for CASSDNPGRLLDTF.

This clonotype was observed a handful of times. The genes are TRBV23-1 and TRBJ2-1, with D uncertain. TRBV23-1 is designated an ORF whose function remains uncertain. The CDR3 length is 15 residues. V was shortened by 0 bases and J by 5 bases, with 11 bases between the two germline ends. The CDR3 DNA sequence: TGCGCCAGCAGTCAATCCGAGAATCCAAACAATGAGCAGTTCTTC. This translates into CASSQSENPNNEQFF.

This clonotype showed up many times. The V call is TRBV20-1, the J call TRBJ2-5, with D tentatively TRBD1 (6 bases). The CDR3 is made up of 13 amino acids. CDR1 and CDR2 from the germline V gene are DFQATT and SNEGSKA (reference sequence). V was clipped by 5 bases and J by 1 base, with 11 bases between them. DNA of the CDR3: TGCAGTGCTTTAGGGACACCCCAAGAGACCCAGTACTTC. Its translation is CSALGTPQETQYF.

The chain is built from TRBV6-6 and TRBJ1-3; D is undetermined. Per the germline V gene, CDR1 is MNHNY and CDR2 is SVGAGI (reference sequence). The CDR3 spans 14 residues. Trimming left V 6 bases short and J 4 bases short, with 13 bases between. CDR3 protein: CASSPQSGGNTIYF. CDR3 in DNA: TGTGCCAGCAGCCCACAGAGTGGAGGAAACACCATATATTTT.

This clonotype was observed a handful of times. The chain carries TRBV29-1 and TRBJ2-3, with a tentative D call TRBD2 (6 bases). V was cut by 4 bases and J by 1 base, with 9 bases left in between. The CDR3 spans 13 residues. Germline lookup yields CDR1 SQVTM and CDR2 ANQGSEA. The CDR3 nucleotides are TGCAGCGTTGGATGGGGGGGCACAGATACGCAGTATTTT. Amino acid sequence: CSVGWGGTDTQYF.

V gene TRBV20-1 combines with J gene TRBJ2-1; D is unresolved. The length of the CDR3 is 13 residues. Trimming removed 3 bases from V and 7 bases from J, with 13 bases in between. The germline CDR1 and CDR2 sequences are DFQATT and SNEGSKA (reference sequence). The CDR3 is CSASSSVGNEQFF. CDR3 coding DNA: TGCAGTGCTAGTAGCTCGGTGGGAAATGAGCAGTTCTTC.

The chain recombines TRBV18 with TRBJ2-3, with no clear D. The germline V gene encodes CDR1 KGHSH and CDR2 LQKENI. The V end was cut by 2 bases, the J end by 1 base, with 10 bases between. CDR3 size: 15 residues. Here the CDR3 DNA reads TGTGCCAGCTCACCATCTTTTAGCCGCACAGATACGCAGTATTTT. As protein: CASSPSFSRTDTQYF.

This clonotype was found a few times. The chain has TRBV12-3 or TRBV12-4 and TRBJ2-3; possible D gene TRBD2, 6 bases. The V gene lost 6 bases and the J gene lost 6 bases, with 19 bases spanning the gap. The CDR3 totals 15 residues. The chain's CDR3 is CASSPYGWGVDTQYF. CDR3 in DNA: TGTGCCAGCAGCCCTTACGGCTGGGGGGTGGATACGCAGTATTTT.

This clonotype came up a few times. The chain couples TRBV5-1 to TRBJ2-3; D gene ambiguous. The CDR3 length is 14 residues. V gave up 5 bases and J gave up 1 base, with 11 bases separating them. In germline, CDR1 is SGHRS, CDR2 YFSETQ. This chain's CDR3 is CASSSNWGTDTQYF. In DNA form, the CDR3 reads TGCGCCAGCAGTTCCAACTGGGGCACAGATACGCAGTATTTT.

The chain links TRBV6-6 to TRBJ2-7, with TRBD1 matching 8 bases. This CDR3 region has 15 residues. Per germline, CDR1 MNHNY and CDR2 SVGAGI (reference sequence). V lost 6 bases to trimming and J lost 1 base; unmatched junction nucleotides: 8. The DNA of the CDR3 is TGTGCCAGCAGGAATGGACAGGGAGGATCCTACGAGCAGTACTTC. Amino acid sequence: CASRNGQGGSYEQYF.

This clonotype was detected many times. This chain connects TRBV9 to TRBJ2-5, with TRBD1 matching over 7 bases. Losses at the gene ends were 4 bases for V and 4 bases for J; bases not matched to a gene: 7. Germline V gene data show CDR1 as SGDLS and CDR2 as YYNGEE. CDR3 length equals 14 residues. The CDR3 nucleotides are TGTGCCAGCAGCCCACGAGGGGGCAGAGAGACCCAGTACTTC. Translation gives CASSPRGGRETQYF.

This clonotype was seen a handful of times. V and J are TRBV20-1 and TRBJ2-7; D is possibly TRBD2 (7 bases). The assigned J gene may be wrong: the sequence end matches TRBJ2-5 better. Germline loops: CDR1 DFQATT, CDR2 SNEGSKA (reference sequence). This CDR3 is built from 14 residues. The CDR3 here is CSARGGGIRETQYF. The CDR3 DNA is TGCAGTGCTAGAGGGGGGGGCATAAGAGAGACCCAGTACTTC.

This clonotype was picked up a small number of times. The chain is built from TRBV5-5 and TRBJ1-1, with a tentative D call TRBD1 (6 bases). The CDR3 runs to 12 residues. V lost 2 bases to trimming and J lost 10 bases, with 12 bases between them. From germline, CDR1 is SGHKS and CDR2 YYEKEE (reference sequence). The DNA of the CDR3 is TGTGCCAGCAGCTTTACAGGGAGTGGAGCTTTCTTT. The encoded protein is CASSFTGSGAFF.

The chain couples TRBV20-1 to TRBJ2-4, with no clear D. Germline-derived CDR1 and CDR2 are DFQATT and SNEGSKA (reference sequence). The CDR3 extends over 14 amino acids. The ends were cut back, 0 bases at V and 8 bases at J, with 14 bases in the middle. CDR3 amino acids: CSAREPSRPDIQYF. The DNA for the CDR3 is TGCAGTGCTAGAGAGCCTTCTCGGCCAGACATTCAGTACTTC.

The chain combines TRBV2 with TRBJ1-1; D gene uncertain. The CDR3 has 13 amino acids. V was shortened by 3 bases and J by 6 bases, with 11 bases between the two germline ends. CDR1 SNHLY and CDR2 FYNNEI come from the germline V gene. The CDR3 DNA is TGTGCCAGCAGTGACAGGCGGTCGGCTGAAGCTTTCTTT. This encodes CASSDRRSAEAFF.